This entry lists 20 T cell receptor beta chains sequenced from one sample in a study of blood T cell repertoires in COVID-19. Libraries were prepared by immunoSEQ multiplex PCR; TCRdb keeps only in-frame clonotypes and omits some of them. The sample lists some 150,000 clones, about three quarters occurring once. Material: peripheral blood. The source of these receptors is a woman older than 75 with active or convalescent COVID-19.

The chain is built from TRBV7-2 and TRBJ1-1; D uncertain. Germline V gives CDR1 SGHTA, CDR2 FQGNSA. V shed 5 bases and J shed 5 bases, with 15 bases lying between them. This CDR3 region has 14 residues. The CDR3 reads CASSLGNSGTEAFF. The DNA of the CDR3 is TGTGCCAGCAGCCTAGGGAATTCGGGGACTGAAGCTTTCTTT.

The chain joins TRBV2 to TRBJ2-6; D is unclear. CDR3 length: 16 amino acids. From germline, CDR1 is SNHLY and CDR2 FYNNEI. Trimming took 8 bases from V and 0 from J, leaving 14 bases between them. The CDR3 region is CASLAGRHSGANVLTF. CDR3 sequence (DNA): TGTGCCAGCTTGGCAGGTCGCCACTCTGGGGCCAACGTCCTGACTTTC.

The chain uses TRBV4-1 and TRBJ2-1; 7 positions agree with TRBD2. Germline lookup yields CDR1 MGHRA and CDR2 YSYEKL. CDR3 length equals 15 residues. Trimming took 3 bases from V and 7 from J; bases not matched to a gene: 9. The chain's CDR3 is CASSQGGNTGNEQFF. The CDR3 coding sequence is TGCGCCAGCAGCCAGGGGGGGAACACCGGGAATGAGCAGTTCTTC.

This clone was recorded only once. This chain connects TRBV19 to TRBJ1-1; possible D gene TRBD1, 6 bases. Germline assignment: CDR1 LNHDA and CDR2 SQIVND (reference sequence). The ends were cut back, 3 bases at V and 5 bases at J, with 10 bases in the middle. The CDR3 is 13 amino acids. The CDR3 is CASSIGQGTEAFF. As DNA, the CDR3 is TGTGCCAGTAGTATTGGTCAGGGGACTGAAGCTTTCTTT.

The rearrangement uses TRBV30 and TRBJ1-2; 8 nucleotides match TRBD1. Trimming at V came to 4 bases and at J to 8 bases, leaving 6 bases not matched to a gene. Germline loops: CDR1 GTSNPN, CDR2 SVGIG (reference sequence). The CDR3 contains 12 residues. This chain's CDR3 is CAWKDRVGGYTF. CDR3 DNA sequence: TGTGCCTGGAAGGACAGGGTCGGCGGCTACACCTTC.

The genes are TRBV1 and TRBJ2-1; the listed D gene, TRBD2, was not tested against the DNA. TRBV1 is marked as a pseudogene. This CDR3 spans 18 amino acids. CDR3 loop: CTSSQDGLAGGFNNEQFF. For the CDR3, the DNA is TGCACCAGCAGCCAAGATGGGCTAGCGGGGGGGTTCAACAATGAGCAGTTCTTC.

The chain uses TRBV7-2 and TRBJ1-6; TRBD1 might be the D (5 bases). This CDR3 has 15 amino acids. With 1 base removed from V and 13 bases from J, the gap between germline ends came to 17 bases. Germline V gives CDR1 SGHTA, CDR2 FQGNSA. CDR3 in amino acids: CASSLDGTTRAPLHF. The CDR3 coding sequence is TGTGCCAGCAGCTTAGATGGGACTACAAGAGCCCCCCTCCACTTT.

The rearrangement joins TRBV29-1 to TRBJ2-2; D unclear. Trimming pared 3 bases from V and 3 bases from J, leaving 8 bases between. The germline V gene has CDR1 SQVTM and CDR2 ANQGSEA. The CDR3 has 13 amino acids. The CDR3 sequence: CSVDLGYTGELFF. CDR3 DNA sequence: TGCAGCGTTGACCTAGGATACACCGGGGAGCTGTTTTTT.

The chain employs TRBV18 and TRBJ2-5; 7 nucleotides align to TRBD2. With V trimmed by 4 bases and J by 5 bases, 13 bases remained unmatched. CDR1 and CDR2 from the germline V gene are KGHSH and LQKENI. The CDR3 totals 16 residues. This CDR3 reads CASSRDPGGGLETQYF. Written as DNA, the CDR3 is TGTGCCAGCTCACGGGACCCGGGAGGCGGATTGGAGACCCAGTACTTC.

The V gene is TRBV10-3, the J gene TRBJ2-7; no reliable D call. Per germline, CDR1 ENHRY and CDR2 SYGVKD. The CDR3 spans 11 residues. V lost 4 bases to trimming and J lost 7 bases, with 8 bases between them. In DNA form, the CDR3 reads TGTGCCATCAGTGGCGGATGGGAGCAGTACTTC. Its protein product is CAISGGWEQYF.

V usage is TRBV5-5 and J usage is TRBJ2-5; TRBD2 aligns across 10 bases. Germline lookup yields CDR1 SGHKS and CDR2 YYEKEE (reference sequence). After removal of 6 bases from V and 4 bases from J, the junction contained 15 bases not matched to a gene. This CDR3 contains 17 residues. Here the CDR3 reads CASTVGMERGGPETQYF. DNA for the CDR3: TGTGCCAGCACCGTGGGAATGGAGCGGGGGGGGCCAGAGACCCAGTACTTC.

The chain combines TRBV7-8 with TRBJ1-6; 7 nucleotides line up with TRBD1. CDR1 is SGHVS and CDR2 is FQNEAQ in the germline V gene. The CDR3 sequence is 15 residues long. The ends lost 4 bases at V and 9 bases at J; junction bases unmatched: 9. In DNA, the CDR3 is TGTGCCAGCAGCTCTAATGACGACAGGGCTTCACCCCTCCACTTT. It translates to CASSSNDDRASPLHF. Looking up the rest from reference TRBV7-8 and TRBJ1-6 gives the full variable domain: GAGVSQSPRYKVAKRGQDVALRCDPISGHVSLFWYQQALGQGPEFLTYFQNEAQLDKSGLPSDRFFAERPEGSVSTLKIQRTQQEDSAVYLCASSSNDDRASPLHFGNGTRLTVT.

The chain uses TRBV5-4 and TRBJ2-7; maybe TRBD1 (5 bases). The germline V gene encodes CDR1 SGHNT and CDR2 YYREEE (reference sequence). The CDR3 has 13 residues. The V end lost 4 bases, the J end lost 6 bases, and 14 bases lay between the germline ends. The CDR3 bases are TGTGCCAGCAGCCACACAGGAACTTCCGAGCAGTACTTC. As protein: CASSHTGTSEQYF.

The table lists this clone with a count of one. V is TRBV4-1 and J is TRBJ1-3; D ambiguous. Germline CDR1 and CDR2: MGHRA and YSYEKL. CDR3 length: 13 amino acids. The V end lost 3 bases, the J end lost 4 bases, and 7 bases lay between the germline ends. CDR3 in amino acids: CASSQESGNTIYF. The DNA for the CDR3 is TGCGCCAGCAGCCAGGAGTCCGGAAACACCATATATTTT.

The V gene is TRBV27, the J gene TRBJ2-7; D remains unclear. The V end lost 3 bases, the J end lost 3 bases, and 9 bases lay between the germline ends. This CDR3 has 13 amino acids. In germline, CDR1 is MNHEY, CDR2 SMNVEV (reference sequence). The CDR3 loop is CASSFAGYYEQYF. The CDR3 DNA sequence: TGTGCCAGCAGTTTTGCAGGCTACTACGAGCAGTACTTC.

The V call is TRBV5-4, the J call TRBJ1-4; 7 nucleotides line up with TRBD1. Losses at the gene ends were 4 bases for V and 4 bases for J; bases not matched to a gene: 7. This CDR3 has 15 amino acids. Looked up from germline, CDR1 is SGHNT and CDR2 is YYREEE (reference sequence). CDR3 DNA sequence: TGTGCCAGCAGCGCAAGACAGGGCCATAATGAAAAACTGTTTTTT. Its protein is CASSARQGHNEKLFF.

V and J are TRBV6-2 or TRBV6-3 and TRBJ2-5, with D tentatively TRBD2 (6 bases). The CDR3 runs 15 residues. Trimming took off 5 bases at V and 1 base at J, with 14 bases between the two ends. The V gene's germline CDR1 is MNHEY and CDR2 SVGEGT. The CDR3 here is CASSETGLIQETQYF. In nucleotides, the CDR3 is TGTGCCAGCAGTGAGACGGGACTGATCCAAGAGACCCAGTACTTC.

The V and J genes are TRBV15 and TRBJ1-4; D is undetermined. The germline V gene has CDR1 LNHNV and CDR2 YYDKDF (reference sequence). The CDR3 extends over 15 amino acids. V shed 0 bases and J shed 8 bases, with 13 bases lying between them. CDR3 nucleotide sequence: TGTGCCACCAGCAGAGACCGGGTCCCGACCGAAAAACTGTTTTTT. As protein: CATSRDRVPTEKLFF.

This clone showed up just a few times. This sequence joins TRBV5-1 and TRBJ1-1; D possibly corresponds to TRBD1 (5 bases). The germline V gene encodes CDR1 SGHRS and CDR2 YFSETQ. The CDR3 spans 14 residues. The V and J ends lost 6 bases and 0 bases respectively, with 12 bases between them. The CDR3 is CASNSGGVNTEAFF. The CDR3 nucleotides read TGCGCCAGCAACTCCGGGGGAGTGAACACTGAAGCTTTCTTT. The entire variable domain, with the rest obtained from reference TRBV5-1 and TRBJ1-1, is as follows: KAGVTQTPRYLIKTRGQQVTLSCSPISGHRSVSWYQQTPGQGLQFLFEYFSETQRNKGNFPGRFSGRQFSNSRSEMNVSTLELGDSALYLCASNSGGVNTEAFFGQGTRLTVV.

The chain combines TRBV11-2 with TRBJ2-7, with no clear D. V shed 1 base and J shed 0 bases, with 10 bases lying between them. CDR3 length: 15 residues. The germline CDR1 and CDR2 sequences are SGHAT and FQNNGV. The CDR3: CASSLVQISSYEQYF. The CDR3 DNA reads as TGTGCCAGCAGCTTAGTACAGATAAGCTCCTACGAGCAGTACTTC.